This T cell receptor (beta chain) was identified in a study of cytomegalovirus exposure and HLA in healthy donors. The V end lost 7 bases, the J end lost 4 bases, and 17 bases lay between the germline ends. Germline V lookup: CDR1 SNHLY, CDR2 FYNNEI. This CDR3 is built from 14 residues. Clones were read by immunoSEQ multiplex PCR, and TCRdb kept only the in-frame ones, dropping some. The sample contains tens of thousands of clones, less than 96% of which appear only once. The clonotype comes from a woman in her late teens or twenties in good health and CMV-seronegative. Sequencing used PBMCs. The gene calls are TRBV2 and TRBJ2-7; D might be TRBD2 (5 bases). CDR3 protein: CASTLEVPSYEQYF. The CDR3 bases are TGTGCCAGCACCTTGGAGGTTCCGTCTTACGAGCAGTACTTC.